Shown below are 17 T cell receptor beta chains from a single sample sequenced in a study of cytomegalovirus exposure and HLA in healthy donors. PCR used 60 Vbeta primers and 13 Jbeta primers. The repertoire was sequenced with immunoSEQ multiplex PCR; TCRdb's copy has only in-frame clones and lacks some. Here the sample spans approximately 90,000 clones, about 74% being singletons. Sequencing was performed on PBMCs. The receptors were gathered from a man in his forties in good health and CMV-seronegative.

The V and J genes are TRBV28 and TRBJ1-5; D remains unclear. The CDR3 has 12 amino acids. The germline gives CDR1 MDHEN, CDR2 SYDVKM. Between the trimmed V and J ends, which lost 6 bases and 15 bases, there was a span of 18 bases. DNA for the CDR3: TGTGCCAGCAGCTCCTGGCAGCCTGGAGGGCATTTT. The encoded protein is CASSSWQPGGHF.

This clone was found once. The V gene is TRBV4-1, the J gene TRBJ2-1, with 13 positions matching TRBD2. The CDR3 covers 15 residues. The V gene end was trimmed by 5 bases and the J gene end by 6 bases; junction bases not matched to a gene: 4. Germline V CDR1 and CDR2: MGHRA, YSYEKL. CDR3 in amino acids: CASSVGLAGVNEQFF. DNA of the CDR3: TGCGCCAGCAGCGTCGGACTAGCGGGGGTCAATGAGCAGTTCTTC.

The chain employs TRBV28 and TRBJ2-1; 7 bases map to TRBD2. The CDR3 has 16 residues. V shed 3 bases and J 1 base; nucleotides not matched to a gene: 6. CDR1 is MDHEN and CDR2 is SYDVKM in the germline V gene. CDR3: CASSFDSGLSYNEQFF. CDR3 coding DNA: TGTGCCAGCAGTTTCGATAGCGGGCTTTCCTACAATGAGCAGTTCTTC.

The chain recombines TRBV19 with TRBJ1-5, with 12 bases identical to TRBD1. The germline V gene encodes CDR1 LNHDA and CDR2 SQIVND (reference sequence). The CDR3 sequence is 14 residues long. Trimming at V came to 8 bases and at J to 6 bases, leaving 5 bases not matched to a gene. For the CDR3, the DNA is TGTGCCAGTCGGGGACAGGGGGCGGGTCAGCCCCAGCATTTT. This translates into CASRGQGAGQPQHF. Together with reference TRBV19 and TRBJ1-5, the CDR3 gives the full variable domain: DGGITQSPKYLFRKEGQNVTLSCEQNLNHDAMYWYRQDPGQGLRLIYYSQIVNDFQKGDIAEGYSVSREKKESFPLTVTSAQKNPTAFYLCASRGQGAGQPQHFGDGTRLSIL.

The rearrangement links TRBV5-1 to TRBJ1-1; D perhaps matches TRBD1 (5 bases). CDR3 length equals 15 residues. The V end lost 4 bases, the J end lost 10 bases, and 23 bases lay between the germline ends. CDR1 SGHRS and CDR2 YFSETQ come from the germline V gene. The CDR3 nucleotides read TGCGCCAGCAGCGCCGCTCCAGGGAGGAAAGGCTCAGCTTTCTTT. Amino acid sequence: CASSAAPGRKGSAFF.

The gene calls are TRBV28 and TRBJ2-7; tentative D call: TRBD2 (6 bases). CDR3 size: 13 residues. Looked up from germline, CDR1 is MDHEN and CDR2 is SYDVKM. V was trimmed by 6 bases and J by 2 bases, leaving 11 bases between them. As DNA, the CDR3 is TGTGCCAGCAGATCGGGGGTCACCTACGAGCAGTACTTC. This sequence encodes CASRSGVTYEQYF.

In its sample, this clone was seen a few times. The chain combines TRBV4-2 with TRBJ2-1; TRBD1 might be the D (6 bases). The V gene lost 4 bases and the J gene lost 9 bases, with 10 bases spanning the gap. This CDR3 region has 12 residues. The germline V gene encodes CDR1 LGHNA and CDR2 YNFKEQ. This CDR3 reads CASSLNRVEQFF. For the CDR3, the DNA is TGTGCCAGCAGCCTAAACAGGGTTGAGCAGTTCTTC.

The chain employs TRBV27 and TRBJ1-1; 7 bases fit TRBD1. The CDR3 runs 14 residues. Trimming at V came to 4 bases and at J to 2 bases, leaving 4 bases not matched to a gene. Germline V gene data show CDR1 as MNHEY and CDR2 as SMNVEV (reference sequence). The CDR3 DNA is TGTGCCAGCAGTTCTGGGACAGCCAACACTGAAGCTTTCTTT. Translating it yields CASSSGTANTEAFF.

The chain carries TRBV4-3 and TRBJ1-2; D unclear. V lost 3 bases and J lost 4, with 15 bases in between. Per the germline V gene, CDR1 is LGHNA and CDR2 is YSLEER. The CDR3 spans 15 residues. The CDR3 protein is CASSQSMGSLYGYTF. CDR3 DNA sequence: TGCGCCAGCAGCCAGTCCATGGGCAGCCTCTATGGCTACACCTTC.

This chain links TRBV28 with TRBJ2-5; unclear D gene. The J call may not be correct, given that the DNA end is closer to TRBJ2-7. Germline CDR1 MDHEN, CDR2 SYDVKM. The CDR3 has 12 amino acids. The CDR3 spells CASSPGNYEQYF. CDR3 coding DNA: TGTGCCAGCAGTCCCGGTAACTACGAGCAGTACTTC.

This clone turned up a few times. This chain links TRBV7-9 with TRBJ2-5; TRBD2 agrees at 7 bases. The CDR3 runs 14 residues. Germline CDR1 and CDR2: SEHNR and FQNEAQ (reference sequence). The V and J ends lost 7 bases and 2 bases, in that order; junction bases with no gene match: 7. The CDR3, as DNA: TGTGCCAGCATTGCGGGGGACCCTCAAGAGACCCAGTACTTC. Its protein product is CASIAGDPQETQYF.

The sample holds a few counts of this clone. The rearrangement joins TRBV10-2 to TRBJ2-1; 7 nucleotides match TRBD2. The CDR3 sequence is 17 residues long. Germline assignment: CDR1 WSHSY and CDR2 SAAADI. After removal of 10 bases from V and 10 bases from J, the junction contained 25 bases not matched to a gene. The CDR3 DNA follows: TGCGCCACGCTAGGGGAGGGCGAGGTGCGGATACAAAGGGAGCAGTTCTTC. It encodes CATLGEGEVRIQREQFF.

This chain uses TRBV29-1 with TRBJ1-1; 8 positions agree with TRBD1. Losses at the gene ends were 4 bases for V and 0 bases for J; bases not matched to a gene: 7. Germline V gene sequence: CDR1 SQVTM, CDR2 ANQGSEA. The CDR3 spans 15 residues. The CDR3 protein is CSVAGQAIMNTEAFF. As DNA, the CDR3 is TGCAGCGTTGCGGGACAGGCTATCATGAACACTGAAGCTTTCTTT.

CDR3 nucleotide sequence: TGTGCCAGCAGCTTAGTGGGCGGGCCTGGAAACACCATATATTTT. This gives the protein CASSLVGGPGNTIYF. The V gene is TRBV7-6, the J gene TRBJ1-3; D gene uncertain. The CDR3 covers 15 residues. The germline V and J ends were trimmed by 1 base and 2 bases, with 9 bases remaining between them. Germline CDR1 and CDR2: SGHVS and FNYEAQ.

The genes are TRBV4-2 and TRBJ2-3; maybe TRBD1 (6 bases). V was shortened by 4 bases and J by 0 bases, with 14 bases between the two germline ends. Germline CDR1 reads LGHNA; CDR2 reads YNFKEQ. This CDR3 region has 16 residues. DNA of the CDR3: TGTGCCAGCAGCCCAGCGAGGACAGCTAGCACAGATACGCAGTATTTT. This translates into CASSPARTASTDTQYF.

This chain links TRBV7-6 with TRBJ1-5; 8 bases agree with TRBD1. V was clipped by 4 bases and J by 5 bases; unmatched bases: 7. The CDR3 covers 15 residues. CDR1 and CDR2 from the germline V gene are SGHVS and FNYEAQ. CDR3 region: CASSSGTGTDQPQHF. The CDR3 DNA reads as TGTGCCAGCAGCTCCGGGACAGGAACCGATCAGCCCCAGCATTTT. Complete variable domain (other parts from reference TRBV7-6 and TRBJ1-5): GAGVSQSPRYKVTKRGQDVALRCDPISGHVSLYWYRQALGQGPEFLTYFNYEAQQDKSGLPNDRFSAERPEGSISTLTIQRTEQRDSAMYRCASSSGTGTDQPQHFGDGTRLSIL.

V usage is TRBV19 and J usage is TRBJ1-4, with D maybe TRBD1 (5 bases). Germline CDR1 reads LNHDA; CDR2 reads SQIVND (reference sequence). The CDR3 totals 16 residues. The ends were cut back, 6 bases at V and 0 bases at J, with 14 bases in the middle. The CDR3 nucleotides read TGTGCCAGTAGACCGCGACAGCTCCCAACTAATGAAAAACTGTTTTTT. This sequence encodes CASRPRQLPTNEKLFF.